The next 25 T cell receptor beta chains were all read from a single sample in a study of control samples from healthy donors and cancer patients. Sequenced by immunoSEQ multiplex PCR; TCRdb stores in-frame clones only, minus some. This table has about 180,000 clones, 85% to 95% appearing once. Material for sequencing was blood. These receptors were collected from a man younger than 40 in good health.

The chain carries TRBV24-1 and TRBJ2-2, with D unclear. This CDR3 is 13 amino acids long. V shed 0 bases and J shed 7 bases, with 5 bases lying between them. Germline V gives CDR1 KGHDR, CDR2 SFDVKD. The CDR3 region is CATSDLFSGELFF. The CDR3 DNA reads TGTGCCACCAGTGATTTGTTTAGCGGGGAGCTGTTTTTT.

This sequence joins TRBV7-8 and TRBJ2-3; 11 bases are shared with TRBD1. V trimming: 2 bases; J trimming: 5 bases; junction bases outside the gene matches: 3. There are 15 residues in the CDR3. Germline V gives CDR1 SGHVS, CDR2 FQNEAQ. For the CDR3, the DNA is TGTGCCAGCAGCTTAAGGGACAGGGGGTTAGATACGCAGTATTTT. This gives the protein CASSLRDRGLDTQYF.

The V and J genes are TRBV10-3 and TRBJ2-1, with D perhaps matching TRBD2 (7 bases). The CDR3 sequence is 17 residues long. The V gene lost 2 bases and the J gene lost 6 bases, with 20 bases spanning the gap. Per the germline V gene, CDR1 is ENHRY and CDR2 is SYGVKD. The CDR3, as DNA: TGTGCCATCAGTGAGAGACGGGGGGCTAGTGAGGGCAATGAGCAGTTCTTC. It specifies CAISERRGASEGNEQFF.

The gene calls are TRBV11-3 and TRBJ2-2; D unresolved. The CDR3 totals 14 residues. Germline V lookup: CDR1 SGHNT, CDR2 YENEEA. V was clipped by 1 base and J by 0 bases, with 3 bases between them. CDR3 bases: TGTGCCAGCAGCTTAGGCCCGAACACCGGGGAGCTGTTTTTT. Residues: CASSLGPNTGELFF.

This chain links TRBV5-4 with TRBJ1-1; D gene ambiguous. Germline V gene data show CDR1 as SGHNT and CDR2 as YYREEE (reference sequence). V was cut by 4 bases and J by 6 bases, with 13 bases left in between. CDR3 length: 13 residues. The CDR3 sequence: CASSRNSEAEAFF. In nucleotides, the CDR3 is TGTGCCAGCAGCCGGAACAGTGAAGCTGAAGCTTTCTTT.

This chain connects TRBV10-3 to TRBJ2-1, with TRBD2 matching 9 bases. Trimming cost V 8 bases and J 3 bases; bases outside gene matches: 8. The CDR3 runs 15 residues. Germline-derived CDR1 and CDR2 are ENHRY and SYGVKD. CDR3 residues: CAIDPAGGNYNEQFF. Here the CDR3 DNA reads TGTGCCATCGATCCAGCGGGAGGTAACTACAATGAGCAGTTCTTC.

This sequence joins TRBV30 and TRBJ1-1; the D is unclear. V lost 2 bases and J lost 7, with 11 bases in between. Germline V lookup: CDR1 GTSNPN, CDR2 SVGIG (reference sequence). The length of the CDR3 is 12 residues. CDR3 nucleotide sequence: TGTGCCTGGAGTCGGGGTCTGATTGAAGCTTTCTTT. Translating gives CAWSRGLIEAFF.

The rearrangement joins TRBV25-1 to TRBJ2-7; D may be TRBD1 (8 bases). This CDR3 is built from 16 residues. The V gene's germline CDR1 is MGHDK and CDR2 SYGVNS. Trimming removed 3 bases at V and 4 bases at J, with 19 bases between. The DNA for the CDR3 is TGTGCCAGCAGTGATTCCAGTGGACAGGGACTATACGAGCAGTACTTC. Its translation is CASSDSSGQGLYEQYF.

The chain employs TRBV7-2 and TRBJ1-3; D is unclear. V was trimmed by 1 base and J by 4 bases, leaving 14 bases between them. Per germline, CDR1 SGHTA and CDR2 FQGNSA. CDR3 length: 16 residues. The CDR3 nucleotides read TGTGCCAGCAGCTTAGTGGAGGGTCCGTGGGGAAACACCATATATTTT. Translated, it gives CASSLVEGPWGNTIYF.

The V gene is TRBV4-2, the J gene TRBJ2-7, with TRBD1 as a possible D gene (5 bases). Germline V CDR1 and CDR2: LGHNA, YNFKEQ. V was clipped by 4 bases and J by 1 base, with 11 bases between them. The CDR3 covers 14 residues. CDR3: CASSPDTRSYEQYF. The DNA of the CDR3 is TGTGCCAGCAGCCCGGACACACGGTCCTACGAGCAGTACTTC.

The V call is TRBV16, the J call TRBJ1-5; TRBD1 might be the D (5 bases). The CDR3 has 13 residues. CDR1 KGHSY and CDR2 FQNENV come from the germline V gene. Trimming shortened V by 4 bases and J by 9 bases, and 13 bases separated the two germline ends. The CDR3 region is CASSRNDGGPQHF. DNA for the CDR3: TGTGCCAGCAGCCGAAATGATGGGGGGCCCCAGCATTTT. Full variable domain (missing parts from reference TRBV16 and TRBJ1-5): GEEVAQTPKHLVRGEGQKAKLYCAPIKGHSYVFWYQQVLKNEFKFLISFQNENVFDETGMPKERFSAKCLPNSPCSLEIQATKLEDSAVYFCASSRNDGGPQHFGDGTRLSIL.

This chain joins TRBV28 and TRBJ1-2; no firm D call. The germline gives CDR1 MDHEN, CDR2 SYDVKM. The CDR3 loop spans 11 amino acids. Trimming removed 7 bases at V and 3 bases at J, with 6 bases between. The CDR3 sequence: CASTGDYGYTF. In DNA form, the CDR3 reads TGTGCCAGCACCGGTGACTATGGCTACACCTTC.

The rearrangement joins TRBV19 to TRBJ2-3; a possible D gene is TRBD2 (7 bases). Trimming pared 3 bases from V and 2 bases from J, leaving 12 bases between. The CDR3 sequence is 15 residues long. The germline V gene has CDR1 LNHDA and CDR2 SQIVND (reference sequence). In DNA form, the CDR3 reads TGTGCCAGTAGTATCGGCGGGGGCCCCACAGATACGCAGTATTTT. Its protein is CASSIGGGPTDTQYF.

The chain recombines TRBV7-2 with TRBJ2-7; TRBD2 agrees at 10 bases. The V and J ends lost 5 bases and 4 bases, in that order; junction bases with no gene match: 8. In germline, CDR1 is SGHTA, CDR2 FQGNSA. The CDR3 has 15 amino acids. This CDR3 reads CASSPRLAGQYEQYF. The DNA of the CDR3 is TGTGCCAGCAGCCCGAGACTAGCGGGTCAGTACGAGCAGTACTTC.

The rearrangement links TRBV5-1 to TRBJ2-7, with 13 bases identical to TRBD2. This CDR3 comprises 15 residues. Germline CDR1 is SGHRS and CDR2 is YFSETQ. The V and J ends lost 4 bases and 3 bases, in that order; junction bases with no gene match: 4. The CDR3, as DNA: TGCGCCAGCAGCCTCGGACTAGCGGGGGACTACGAGCAGTACTTC. Translation: CASSLGLAGDYEQYF. Drawing the rest from reference TRBV5-1 and TRBJ2-7, the complete variable domain is KAGVTQTPRYLIKTRGQQVTLSCSPISGHRSVSWYQQTPGQGLQFLFEYFSETQRNKGNFPGRFSGRQFSNSRSEMNVSTLELGDSALYLCASSLGLAGDYEQYFGPGTRLTVT.

This clone was observed a single time. The V call is TRBV2, the J call TRBJ2-1; TRBD2 matches at 11 bases. The ends lost 6 bases at V and 1 base at J; junction bases unmatched: 5. The CDR3 length is 16 residues. The germline gives CDR1 SNHLY, CDR2 FYNNEI. As DNA, the CDR3 is TGTGCCAGCAGGACCCTAGCGGGAGGATCCTACAATGAGCAGTTCTTC. This translates into CASRTLAGGSYNEQFF.

The V gene is TRBV12-5, the J gene TRBJ2-7; D may correspond to TRBD1 or TRBD2 (5 bases each). CDR3 size: 13 residues. V was clipped by 1 base and J by 1 base, with 5 bases between them. Germline V lookup: CDR1 LGHNT, CDR2 FRNRAP. CDR3 bases: TGTGCTAGTGGTTTGGGGGGGTCCTACGAGCAGTACTTC. It is translated as CASGLGGSYEQYF.

The genes are TRBV4-3 and TRBJ2-7, with D unresolved. V was trimmed by 2 bases and J by 5 bases, leaving 13 bases between them. The CDR3 runs 14 residues. CDR1 and CDR2 from the germline V gene are LGHNA and YSLEER. This CDR3 reads CASSQSYDTHEQYF. Written as DNA, the CDR3 is TGCGCCAGCAGCCAATCCTATGACACCCACGAGCAGTACTTC.

V is TRBV24-1 and J is TRBJ1-1; perhaps TRBD1 as D (5 bases). Trimming left V 5 bases short and J 2 bases short, with 8 bases between. Germline V CDR1 and CDR2: KGHDR, SFDVKD. This CDR3 is built from 13 residues. CDR3 sequence: CATSAQGNTEAFF. CDR3 DNA: TGTGCCACCAGTGCGCAGGGAAACACTGAAGCTTTCTTT.

This chain uses TRBV7-6 with TRBJ2-1; 7 positions match TRBD2. Per the germline V gene, CDR1 is SGHVS and CDR2 is FNYEAQ. Losses at the gene ends were 0 bases for V and 3 bases for J; bases not matched to a gene: 11. The CDR3 consists of 18 residues. The CDR3 sequence is CASSLAPGGAGDYNEQFF. The CDR3 DNA follows: TGTGCCAGCAGCTTAGCTCCGGGGGGAGCCGGGGACTACAATGAGCAGTTCTTC.

The J gene is TRBJ2-7, the V gene TRBV12-2; the tabulated D call, TRBD1, remains unverified against the DNA. TRBV12-2 is listed as a pseudogene. The CDR3 contains 15 residues. The CDR3 is CASRLSSDRGHEQYF. The DNA for the CDR3 is TGTGCAAGTCGCCTTAGCAGTGACAGGGGACACGAGCAGTACTTC.

The chain couples TRBV30 to TRBJ2-7; unclear D gene. The germline V gene has CDR1 GTSNPN and CDR2 SVGIG (reference sequence). This CDR3 region has 11 residues. Trimming removed 1 base from V and 3 bases from J, with 4 bases in between. The CDR3 spells CAWSGYYEQYF. The CDR3 region has the DNA TGTGCCTGGAGTGGCTACTACGAGCAGTACTTC.

V usage is TRBV25-1 and J usage is TRBJ1-1; D gene unclear. CDR1 MGHDK and CDR2 SYGVNS come from the germline V gene. The CDR3 extends over 12 amino acids. V lost 6 bases and J 1 base, leaving 6 bases between the germline ends. CDR3 DNA: TGTGCCAGCAGACGACAGAACACTGAAGCTTTCTTT. Its translation: CASRRQNTEAFF.

This chain uses TRBV30 with TRBJ1-6; D is unclear. Germline CDR1 is GTSNPN and CDR2 is SVGIG (reference sequence). The CDR3 is 16 amino acids. V shed 3 bases and J shed 9 bases, with 21 bases lying between them. The CDR3 is CAWRPSWGFSGSPLHF. Written as DNA, the CDR3 is TGTGCCTGGAGGCCCTCATGGGGATTTTCTGGTTCACCCCTCCACTTT.

The V gene is TRBV30, the J gene TRBJ1-2, with 7 bases matching TRBD1. V trimming: 2 bases; J trimming: 4 bases; junction bases outside the gene matches: 7. The CDR3 runs 14 residues. Germline V CDR1 and CDR2: GTSNPN, SVGIG (reference sequence). CDR3 amino acids: CAWSSGQSSYGYTF. DNA of the CDR3: TGTGCCTGGAGTTCGGGACAGTCAAGCTATGGCTACACCTTC.